These 25 T cell receptor beta chains were sequenced from one sample in a study of blood T cell repertoires in COVID-19. TCRdb keeps only in-frame clones here, not all; method: immunoSEQ multiplex PCR. The sample contains 300,000 to 350,000 clones, approximately 89% of which appear only once. Specimen: peripheral blood. The source is a woman between 18 and 29 years old who had recovered from COVID-19.

This clone was observed once. V is TRBV2 and J is TRBJ1-3; TRBD1 agrees at 9 bases. Unmatched junction bases numbered 2, after V lost 6 bases and J lost 2 bases. From germline, CDR1 is SNHLY and CDR2 FYNNEI. The CDR3 runs 14 residues. For the CDR3, the DNA is TGTGCCAGCAGGTACAGGGGGCCTGGAAACACCATATATTTT. Its protein is CASRYRGPGNTIYF.

The chain employs TRBV7-2 and TRBJ1-1; D is possibly TRBD1 (5 bases). Germline CDR1 and CDR2: SGHTA and FQGNSA. The CDR3 has 14 amino acids. Trimming stripped 4 bases from V and 4 bases from J, with 13 bases between. CDR3 region: CASSSGGLPTEAFF. DNA for the CDR3: TGTGCCAGCAGCTCGGGGGGACTCCCCACTGAAGCTTTCTTT.

The chain combines TRBV6-1 with TRBJ1-2; unclear D gene. The CDR3 runs to 16 residues. Germline CDR1 MNHNS, CDR2 SASEGT. Between the trimmed V and J ends, which lost 2 bases and 5 bases, there was a span of 18 bases. CDR3: CASSENDARSGYGYTF. The CDR3 DNA follows: TGTGCCAGCAGTGAAAACGATGCTAGGTCCGGATATGGCTACACCTTC.

The V and J genes are TRBV6-6 and TRBJ1-2; D ambiguous. The CDR3 runs to 13 residues. Germline values: CDR1 MNHNY, CDR2 SVGAGI (reference sequence). Deletions cut 1 base from V and 4 bases from J, with 7 bases between. CDR3 amino acids: CASSYLHRYGYTF. CDR3 coding DNA: TGTGCCAGCAGTTACTTACATCGCTATGGCTACACCTTC.

The chain couples TRBV12-5 to TRBJ1-2; D unresolved. The germline V and J ends were trimmed by 2 bases and 6 bases, with 10 bases remaining between them. The germline gives CDR1 LGHNT, CDR2 FRNRAP. There are 13 residues in the CDR3. The DNA of the CDR3 is TGTGCTAGTGGTTTGCTTGACTATGATGGCTACACCTTC. It encodes CASGLLDYDGYTF.

V usage is TRBV6-6 and J usage is TRBJ2-7, with TRBD1 matching 8 bases. V shed 4 bases, J shed 5 bases, and the junction held 13 bases outside the gene matches. Per germline, CDR1 MNHNY and CDR2 SVGAGI (reference sequence). The CDR3 spans 16 residues. DNA for the CDR3: TGTGCCAGCAGTTTCACCCCCGGGACAGGTAAAAACGAGCAGTACGTC. Residues: CASSFTPGTGKNEQYV.

The chain's CDR3 is CASSIHGTVNYGYTF. In nucleotides, the CDR3 is TGTGCCAGTAGTATCCACGGGACAGTCAACTATGGCTACACCTTC. The V call is TRBV19, the J call TRBJ1-2, with 7 nucleotides matching TRBD1. CDR1 is LNHDA, CDR2 SQIVND, per germline (reference sequence). The CDR3 spans 15 residues. J lost 2 bases, V lost 3 bases, and 6 bases had no gene match.

As for this clone: Other DNA variants within this sample encode the same CDR3. The chain couples TRBV27 to TRBJ1-1; D ambiguous. V lost 3 bases and J lost 0, with 5 bases in between. Germline V gene lookup returns CDR1 MNHEY and CDR2 SMNVEV (reference sequence). The CDR3 has 13 amino acids. CDR3 bases: TGTGCCAGCAGTTTGAGGTTGAACACTGAAGCTTTCTTT. The encoded protein is CASSLRLNTEAFF.

The V gene is TRBV11-3, the J gene TRBJ2-5; 10 nucleotides align to TRBD1. V lost 5 bases, J lost 4 bases, and 10 bases stayed unmatched. Germline V gene sequence: CDR1 SGHNT, CDR2 YENEEA. The CDR3 extends over 16 amino acids. The CDR3: CASSRRRDRGGETQYF. The CDR3 bases are TGTGCCAGCAGCAGGCGCCGGGACAGGGGAGGAGAGACCCAGTACTTC.

The J gene is TRBJ1-4, the V gene TRBV4-1; D is possibly TRBD1 (6 bases). This CDR3 spans 15 amino acids. Per the germline V gene, CDR1 is MGHRA and CDR2 is YSYEKL. Trimming took 4 bases from V and 6 from J, leaving 15 bases between them. CDR3 residues: CASSLSGANYEKLFF. CDR3 DNA: TGCGCCAGCAGCCTCTCAGGGGCGAACTATGAAAAACTGTTTTTT.

The rearrangement links TRBV11-3 to TRBJ2-4, with 7 bases identical to TRBD1. This CDR3 is 17 amino acids long. CDR1 and CDR2 from the germline V gene are SGHNT and YENEEA. After removal of 1 base from V and 1 base from J, the junction contained 7 bases not matched to a gene. In DNA form, the CDR3 reads TGTGCCAGCAGCTTAGCCCGACAGGGTTGGGCCAAAAACATTCAGTACTTC. Its protein is CASSLARQGWAKNIQYF.

The chain joins TRBV29-1 to TRBJ1-3; 7 bases align to TRBD1. The CDR3 is 14 amino acids. CDR1 and CDR2 from the germline V gene are SQVTM and ANQGSEA. V shed 6 bases, J shed 3 bases, and the junction held 8 bases outside the gene matches. This CDR3 reads CSVETTGYGNTIYF. The CDR3 DNA reads TGCAGCGTAGAGACGACAGGGTATGGAAACACCATATATTTT.

V usage is TRBV27 and J usage is TRBJ2-3; 10 nucleotides agree with TRBD2. CDR3 length: 17 amino acids. Germline lookup yields CDR1 MNHEY and CDR2 SMNVEV (reference sequence). Germline trimming cut 5 bases from V and 5 bases from J; bases unmatched to any gene: 13. The CDR3 sequence: CASSLAAGGRGRDTQYF. The CDR3 DNA reads TGTGCCAGCAGTCTAGCAGCGGGAGGGCGCGGTAGAGATACGCAGTATTTT.

The rearrangement links TRBV21-1 to TRBJ2-1; no DNA check was done on the table's D call, TRBD2. TRBV21-1 is listed as a pseudogene. The length of the CDR3 is 16 residues. For the CDR3, the DNA is TGTGCCAGCAGCAAAAGACTTTTCCCGTCTTACAATGAGCAGTTCTTC. It translates to CASSKRLFPSYNEQFF.

The V call is TRBV5-4, the J call TRBJ1-1; D is perhaps TRBD1 (5 bases). Germline loops: CDR1 SGHNT, CDR2 YYREEE (reference sequence). The CDR3 has 16 amino acids. V lost 2 bases and J 3 bases, leaving 17 bases between the germline ends. The CDR3 sequence: CASSFLEGGGYTEAFF. The CDR3 DNA sequence: TGTGCCAGCAGCTTCTTGGAGGGCGGGGGTTACACTGAAGCTTTCTTT.

The rearrangement uses TRBV6-4 and TRBJ2-7; 8 positions match TRBD1. The CDR3 runs to 14 residues. Per the germline V gene, CDR1 is MRHNA and CDR2 is SNTAGT. Trimming at V came to 4 bases and at J to 4 bases, leaving 6 bases not matched to a gene. The CDR3 sequence: CASSVTGGGYEQYV. The DNA of the CDR3 is TGTGCCAGCAGTGTCACAGGGGGTGGTTACGAGCAGTACGTC.

J is TRBJ2-7 and V is TRBV7-8, with 7 bases aligning to TRBD2. CDR1 SGHVS and CDR2 FQNEAQ come from the germline V gene. V trimming: 1 base; J trimming: 0 bases; junction bases outside the gene matches: 6. This CDR3 comprises 16 residues. CDR3 DNA sequence: TGTGCCAGCAGCTTAGTCGTAGCGGGTCACTCCTACGAGCAGTACGTC. This sequence encodes CASSLVVAGHSYEQYV.

Written as DNA, the CDR3 is TGTGCCAGCAGTTACTCAGGGGTCGGACGAAACACCATATATTTT. Encoded protein: CASSYSGVGRNTIYF. V and J are TRBV6-2 or TRBV6-3 and TRBJ1-3; the D gene is possibly TRBD1 (5 bases). Germline assignment: CDR1 MNHEY and CDR2 SVGEGT. The CDR3 runs to 15 residues. The ends were cut back, 0 bases at V and 5 bases at J, with 11 bases in the middle.

The DNA for the CDR3 is TGCGCCAGCAGCCCCCGCCCGGGACAGGGTAGTGAAAAACTGTTTTTT. Translation: CASSPRPGQGSEKLFF. The V and J genes are TRBV4-1 and TRBJ1-4; the match to TRBD1 covers 9 bases. Germline loops: CDR1 MGHRA, CDR2 YSYEKL. The CDR3 has 16 residues. After removal of 4 bases from V and 7 bases from J, the junction contained 10 bases not matched to a gene.

The chain combines TRBV25-1 with TRBJ2-4, with D unclear. V was cut by 3 bases and J by 3 bases, with 9 bases left in between. Germline V gives CDR1 MGHDK, CDR2 SYGVNS. This CDR3 comprises 14 residues. CDR3 in DNA: TGTGCCAGCAGTGATTATGTATTCAAAAACATTCAGTACTTC. This encodes CASSDYVFKNIQYF. The complete variable domain, with remaining parts taken from reference TRBV25-1 and TRBJ2-4, reads EADIYQTPRYLVIGTGKKITLECSQTMGHDKMYWYQQDPGMELHLIHYSYGVNSTEKGDLSSESTVSRIRTEHFPLTLESARPSHTSQYLCASSDYVFKNIQYFGAGTRLSVL.

Only one count was recorded for this clone. The DNA for the CDR3 is TGTGCCAGCAGCTGGGGACAGCCAACGGAGGTCGAGCAGTACGTC. This sequence encodes CASSWGQPTEVEQYV. The rearrangement links TRBV27 to TRBJ2-7; 7 nucleotides line up with TRBD1. Germline V gene lookup returns CDR1 MNHEY and CDR2 SMNVEV (reference sequence). V lost 6 bases, J lost 6 bases, and 14 bases stayed unmatched. The CDR3 spans 15 residues.

V gene TRBV12-3 or TRBV12-4 combines with J gene TRBJ2-1, with D perhaps matching TRBD2 (6 bases). The CDR3 runs to 12 residues. V lost 3 bases to trimming and J lost 9 bases, with 9 bases between them. CDR3 bases: TGTGCCAGCAGTTTCTCGGGGGTTGAGCAGTTCTTC. This encodes CASSFSGVEQFF.

The V and J genes are TRBV6-5 and TRBJ1-5; no clear D. The CDR3 totals 14 residues. Germline V gene lookup returns CDR1 MNHEY and CDR2 SVGAGI. The V end lost 2 bases, the J end lost 0 bases, and 5 bases lay between the germline ends. The CDR3 nucleotides read TGTGCCAGCAGTTACCAGGATAGCAATCAGCCCCAGCATTTT. Protein sequence: CASSYQDSNQPQHF.

The chain joins TRBV10-3 to TRBJ2-3; 8 bases are a match to TRBD2. CDR1 and CDR2 (germline): ENHRY, SYGVKD. CDR3 length: 17 amino acids. The junction had 13 bases not matched to a gene; V was cut back by 6 bases and J by 2 bases. The CDR3 coding sequence is TGTGCCATCAGCAACCCTTCTTTGCGGGAGGACACAGATACGCAGTATTTT. It encodes CAISNPSLREDTDTQYF.

The genes are TRBV7-2 and TRBJ2-1; D perhaps matches TRBD1 (6 bases). This CDR3 contains 14 residues. V was pared by 1 base and J by 7 bases, with 11 bases between. From germline, CDR1 is SGHTA and CDR2 FQGNSA. Written as DNA, the CDR3 is TGTGCCAGCAGCTTAGTATCCCAGGGGAATGAGCAGTTCTTC. Protein product: CASSLVSQGNEQFF.